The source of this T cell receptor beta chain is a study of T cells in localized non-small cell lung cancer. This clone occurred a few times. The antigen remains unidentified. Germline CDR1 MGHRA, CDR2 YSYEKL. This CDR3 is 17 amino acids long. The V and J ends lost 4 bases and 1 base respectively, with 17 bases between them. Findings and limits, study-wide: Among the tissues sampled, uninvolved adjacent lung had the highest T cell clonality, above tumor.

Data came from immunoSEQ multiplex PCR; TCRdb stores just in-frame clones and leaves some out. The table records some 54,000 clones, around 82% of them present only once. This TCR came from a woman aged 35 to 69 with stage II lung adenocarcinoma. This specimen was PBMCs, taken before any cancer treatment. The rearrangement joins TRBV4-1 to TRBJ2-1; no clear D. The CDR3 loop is CASSRLDLGMSYNEQFF. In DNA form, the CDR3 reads TGCGCCAGCAGCCGTCTTGATTTGGGAATGTCCTACAATGAGCAGTTCTTC.